The 15 T cell receptor beta chains reported below all come from one sample, sequenced in a study of read filtering for tumor transcriptome and immune sequencing. The library was built from around 380 ng RNA with molecular barcoded adaptors for alpha/delta and beta/gamma chains. Via MiXCR, TCRdb re-called the reads, giving one row per CDR3 protein. The table lists more than 35,000 distinct CDR3 sequences, about 10% of them singletons. Sequenced material: a population of CD138-negative cells sorted from bone marrow. Every receptor here comes from a donor older than 35 with multiple myeloma.

The table lists this clonotype with many counts. The chain carries TRBV4-1 and TRBJ2-2; 7 bases align to TRBD1. The CDR3 contains 15 residues. The germline gives CDR1 MGHRA, CDR2 YSYEKL. The J segment lost 6 bases and the V segment lost 4 bases, leaving 8 bases of the junction unmatched. CDR3 nucleotides: TGCGCCAGCAGCCGATCCGGGACAGCCGCCGGGGAGCTGTTTTTT. Translating it yields CASSRSGTAAGELFF.

For this clonotype: Since a much larger clone is just one base distant, this may be a read error. The chain links TRBV5-4 to TRBJ2-7; 8 nucleotides match TRBD2. The germline V gene encodes CDR1 SGHNT and CDR2 YYREEE (reference sequence). The CDR3 contains 15 residues. V dropped 1 base and J dropped 6; count of bases not matched to a gene: 9. The CDR3 bases are TGTGCCAGCAGCTTGAGGCGACTAGCGATCTGCGAGCAGTACTTC. It yields the protein CASSLRRLAICEQYF.

This clonotype has at least ten counts. The chain has TRBV20-1 and TRBJ2-4; a possible D gene is TRBD1 (5 bases). Germline lookup yields CDR1 DFQATT and CDR2 SNEGSKA (reference sequence). V was trimmed by 3 bases and J by 1 base, leaving 10 bases between them. The CDR3 has 14 amino acids. CDR3 coding DNA: TGCAGTGCTAGGACCCCAGGGGCCAAAAACATTCAGTACTTC. Translation gives CSARTPGAKNIQYF.

This clonotype was seen repeatedly, ten times or more. V gene TRBV12-5 combines with J gene TRBJ1-1; D is unresolved. Trimming stripped 1 base from V and 1 base from J, with 1 base between. The CDR3 contains 12 residues. Germline CDR1 reads LGHNT; CDR2 reads FRNRAP. The CDR3 DNA follows: TGTGCTAGTGGTTTGGGGAACACTGAAGCTTTCTTT. Amino acids: CASGLGNTEAFF.

This clonotype has ten or more counts. The chain is built from TRBV5-1 and TRBJ1-1; D call uncertain. The CDR3 consists of 12 residues. V was pared by 4 bases and J by 7 bases, with 11 bases between. The germline gives CDR1 SGHRS, CDR2 YFSETQ. CDR3 sequence (DNA): TGCGCCAGCAGCGAACATGTTGATGAAGCTTTCTTT. Its protein product is CASSEHVDEAFF.

This clonotype was seen a few times. The chain employs TRBV15 and TRBJ2-2; TRBD2 is a possible D gene (5 bases). This CDR3 has 14 amino acids. The germline V gene encodes CDR1 LNHNV and CDR2 YYDKDF (reference sequence). The V end was cut by 3 bases, the J end by 10 bases, with 15 bases between. The CDR3: CATSRVPGSLELFF. Here the CDR3 DNA reads TGTGCCACCAGCAGGGTCCCGGGATCCCTGGAGCTGTTTTTT. The full variable domain, in which reference TRBV15 and TRBJ2-2 provide the parts outside the CDR3, is DAMVIQNPRYQVTQFGKPVTLSCSQTLNHNVMYWYQQKSSQAPKLLFHYYDKDFNNEADTPDNFQSRRPNTSFCFLDIRSPGLGDTAMYLCATSRVPGSLELFFGEGSRLTVL.

This clonotype was recorded many times. The chain employs TRBV2 and TRBJ2-7; a weak D match, TRBD1 (6 bases). V lost 6 bases, J lost 6 bases, and 15 bases lay in between. Germline-derived CDR1 and CDR2 are SNHLY and FYNNEI. The CDR3 is 13 amino acids. Written as DNA, the CDR3 is TGTGCCAGCAGAAGACAGGACGCCGGCGAGCAGTACTTC. It encodes CASRRQDAGEQYF.

Notes on this clonotype: This clone may be a read error of a much larger clone one base away. The chain links TRBV4-1 to TRBJ2-7, with 11 nucleotides matching TRBD2. The CDR3 sequence is 16 residues long. Germline lookup yields CDR1 MGHRA and CDR2 YSYEKL. The CDR3 coding sequence is TGCGCCAGCGGCCAAGAGACTAGCGGGGTGAAGGGCGAGCAGTACTTC. It yields the protein CASGQETSGVKGEQYF.

This clonotype is labeled as medium-sized. This chain connects TRBV29-1 to TRBJ2-1; possible D gene TRBD1, 5 bases. The V and J ends lost 0 bases and 6 bases respectively, with 12 bases between them. This CDR3 has 14 residues. The V gene's germline CDR1 is SQVTM and CDR2 ANQGSEA. CDR3 sequence (DNA): TGCAGCGTTGAAGAATGGCAGGGCAGCAATGAGCAGTTCTTC. Its translation: CSVEEWQGSNEQFF.

Ten or more counts support this clonotype. CDR3 nucleotide sequence: TGTGCCAGCAGCCCTTTTAGGACGGGACAGGGGCGGGATACGCAGTATTTT. Residues: CASSPFRTGQGRDTQYF. The gene calls are TRBV7-4 and TRBJ2-3, with 10 positions matching TRBD1. Germline CDR1 and CDR2: SGHVT and SQSDAQ. This CDR3 contains 17 residues. J was trimmed by 6 bases and V by 5 bases; bases with no gene match: 14.

There are many counts of this clonotype. This chain connects TRBV7-2 to TRBJ2-7; possibly TRBD1 for D (5 bases). Germline CDR1 is SGHTA and CDR2 is FQGNSA. V lost 5 bases to trimming and J lost 2 bases, with 10 bases between them. The CDR3 is 13 residues long. The DNA for the CDR3 is TGTGCCAGCAGCGGGGCCGACCCCTACGAGCAGTACTTC. Residues: CASSGADPYEQYF.

This clonotype occurred many times. The chain is built from TRBV29-1 and TRBJ2-5; the match to TRBD2 covers 11 bases. Unmatched junction bases numbered 3, after V lost 4 bases and J lost 5 bases. The CDR3 has 13 residues. Looked up from germline, CDR1 is SQVTM and CDR2 is ANQGSEA. The DNA for the CDR3 is TGCAGCGTTGTCGCTAGCGGGGGGGAGACCCAGTACTTC. It is translated as CSVVASGGETQYF.

Only a few counts were recorded for this clonotype. This may be a read error, as it is one base from a much larger clone. Since no conserved phenylalanine or tryptophan closes the CDR3, a read error is the likely cause. The chain is built from TRBV7-2 and TRBJ2-7, with a possible D match to TRBD1 (5 bases). This CDR3 is 14 amino acids long. V gave up 3 bases and J gave up 1 base, with 10 bases separating them. Germline V lookup: CDR1 SGHTA, CDR2 FQGNSA. The DNA for the CDR3 is TGTGCCAGCAGCTTGGGGCTTGCGTCCTACGAGCAGTACCTC. Translating it yields CASSLGLASYEQYL.

This clonotype has a handful of counts. This may come from a read error, since a much larger clone is one base off. The chain employs TRBV20-1 and TRBJ1-1; unclear D gene. Germline assignment: CDR1 DFQATT and CDR2 SNEGSKA (reference sequence). Trimming took off 8 bases at V and 3 bases at J, with 16 bases between the two ends. This CDR3 has 13 amino acids. CDR3 bases: TGCAGTACCCAGATCCTACTAGACACTGAAGCTTTCTTT. Its protein product is CSTQILLDTEAFF.

This clonotype was detected only a few times. This sequence may be a read error, since a much larger clone differs from it by one base. The chain uses TRBV11-2 and TRBJ2-2; D gene uncertain. This CDR3 spans 16 amino acids. Germline V lookup: CDR1 SGHAT, CDR2 FQNNGV. V was shortened by 2 bases and J by 1 base, with 11 bases between the two germline ends. Written as DNA, the CDR3 is TGTGCCAGCAGCTTACGAAGTGCAGGGAACACCGGGGAGCTGTTTTTT. Translated: CASSLRSAGNTGELFF.